These 20 T cell receptor beta chains share one sample of origin, sequenced in a study of cytomegalovirus exposure and HLA in healthy donors. 13 Jbeta primers and 60 Vbeta primers were used for the PCR. Clones were sequenced by immunoSEQ multiplex PCR, and TCRdb holds only the in-frame ones, with some missing. The sample consists of around 150,000 clones, under 85% of them appearing once. The sample comprised PBMCs. Source of these receptors: a man in his forties or fifties in good health and CMV-seropositive.

The CDR3 loop is CASSLAHTADTGELFF. CDR3 coding DNA: TGTGCCAGCAGCTTAGCGCATACAGCAGACACCGGGGAGCTGTTTTTT. V is TRBV7-8 and J is TRBJ2-2; unclear D gene. The CDR3 has 16 residues. Germline assignment: CDR1 SGHVS and CDR2 FQNEAQ. V was clipped by 0 bases and J by 3 bases, with 11 bases between them.

The gene calls are TRBV7-8 and TRBJ2-3; 12 bases line up with TRBD2. With V trimmed by 2 bases and J by 1 base, 4 bases remained unmatched. Per the germline V gene, CDR1 is SGHVS and CDR2 is FQNEAQ. The CDR3 covers 17 residues. DNA of the CDR3: TGTGCCAGCAGCTTATATTCTAGCGGGGGGGGCACAGATACGCAGTATTTT. This gives the protein CASSLYSSGGGTDTQYF.

The rearrangement uses TRBV2 and TRBJ1-4, with 10 bases matching TRBD1. The junction had 9 bases not matched to a gene; V was cut back by 7 bases and J by 7 bases. The CDR3 extends over 15 amino acids. CDR1 is SNHLY and CDR2 is FYNNEI in the germline V gene. The CDR3 sequence: CASKKPTGGSEKLFF. The CDR3 nucleotides read TGTGCCAGCAAAAAACCGACAGGGGGCAGTGAAAAACTGTTTTTT.

On this clone itself: Relative to the germline gene, one junction end is altered; a read error may explain this. This chain joins TRBV18 and TRBJ1-6; D is possibly TRBD1 (5 bases). CDR1 KGHSH and CDR2 LQKENI come from the germline V gene. The CDR3 is 12 amino acids. The CDR3 reads CAGSSRDSPLHF. The CDR3 bases are TGTGCCGGCTCATCCAGGGATTCACCCCTCCACTTT.

This chain links TRBV19 with TRBJ2-3; D is possibly TRBD2 (7 bases). The CDR3 runs to 14 residues. The V and J ends lost 5 bases and 8 bases respectively, with 17 bases between them. Looked up from germline, CDR1 is LNHDA and CDR2 is SQIVND (reference sequence). The CDR3 sequence: CASSPKGGGTTQYF. As DNA, the CDR3 is TGTGCCAGTAGTCCCAAAGGGGGGGGGACTACGCAGTATTTT.

The chain combines TRBV7-8 with TRBJ2-3; 10 nucleotides match TRBD2. The CDR3 covers 16 residues. V lost 4 bases to trimming and J lost 5 bases; unmatched junction nucleotides: 9. Germline-derived CDR1 and CDR2 are SGHVS and FQNEAQ. CDR3 bases: TGTGCCAGCAGCTCTACGCTAGCGGGGGATCTAGATACGCAGTATTTT. It encodes CASSSTLAGDLDTQYF. The variable domain in full, with the rest retrieved from reference TRBV7-8 and TRBJ2-3, is GAGVSQSPRYKVAKRGQDVALRCDPISGHVSLFWYQQALGQGPEFLTYFQNEAQLDKSGLPSDRFFAERPEGSVSTLKIQRTQQEDSAVYLCASSSTLAGDLDTQYFGPGTRLTVL.

This rearrangement joins TRBV4-2 to TRBJ1-4; 8 bases are shared with TRBD1. Germline V gene sequence: CDR1 LGHNA, CDR2 YNFKEQ. The ends lost 4 bases at V and 3 bases at J; junction bases unmatched: 1. The length of the CDR3 is 14 residues. This CDR3 is CASSPTGANEKLFF. The CDR3 region has the DNA TGTGCCAGCAGCCCGACAGGGGCTAATGAAAAACTGTTTTTT.

The chain employs TRBV6-1 and TRBJ1-1, with 8 bases aligning to TRBD1. Germline lookup yields CDR1 MNHNS and CDR2 SASEGT. This CDR3 comprises 15 residues. Trimming took 0 bases from V and 5 from J; bases not matched to a gene: 5. The CDR3 nucleotides are TGTGCCAGCAGTGAAGCCCACAGGGGGAAGACTGAAGCTTTCTTT. This sequence encodes CASSEAHRGKTEAFF.

V is TRBV6-6 and J is TRBJ1-2, with D possibly being TRBD1 (5 bases). V was trimmed by 4 bases and J by 4 bases, leaving 13 bases between them. Germline CDR1 is MNHNY and CDR2 is SVGAGI (reference sequence). The CDR3 loop spans 14 amino acids. As DNA, the CDR3 is TGTGCCAGCAGTTTGGGGGGAATAGGCTATGGCTACACCTTC. Protein sequence: CASSLGGIGYGYTF.

The V and J genes are TRBV19 and TRBJ2-3; D gene ambiguous. This CDR3 is built from 14 residues. The V and J ends lost 4 bases and 0 bases respectively, with 8 bases between them. Germline-derived CDR1 and CDR2 are LNHDA and SQIVND (reference sequence). CDR3 in DNA: TGTGCCAGTAGTAACCGACTGAGCACAGATACGCAGTATTTT. Translation: CASSNRLSTDTQYF.

This chain links TRBV5-1 with TRBJ2-5; TRBD1 is a possible D gene (6 bases). In germline, CDR1 is SGHRS, CDR2 YFSETQ. This CDR3 has 14 amino acids. The V and J ends lost 4 bases and 5 bases respectively, with 15 bases between them. The DNA of the CDR3 is TGCGCCAGCAGCCAAACCACAGGGATGGAGACCCAGTACTTC. This gives the protein CASSQTTGMETQYF.

The chain links TRBV28 to TRBJ2-1; 8 bases match TRBD1. The V gene end was trimmed by 5 bases and the J gene end by 5 bases; junction bases not matched to a gene: 5. The CDR3 totals 14 residues. Per the germline V gene, CDR1 is MDHEN and CDR2 is SYDVKM. The CDR3 DNA follows: TGTGCCAGCAGTCGGACAGGGATCCACAATGAGCAGTTCTTC. Residues: CASSRTGIHNEQFF.

The chain is built from TRBV27 and TRBJ1-2; weak D call: TRBD1 (6 bases). CDR1 and CDR2 (germline): MNHEY, SMNVEV (reference sequence). V gave up 2 bases and J gave up 4 bases, with 11 bases separating them. The CDR3 has 14 amino acids. CDR3 sequence reads: CASSLEGVGYGYTF. The CDR3 coding sequence is TGTGCCAGCAGTTTAGAGGGGGTAGGCTATGGCTACACCTTC.

The rearrangement joins TRBV7-2 to TRBJ2-3, with 7 bases fitting TRBD2. The CDR3 is made up of 15 amino acids. Trimming cost V 3 bases and J 2 bases; bases outside gene matches: 5. Germline V gives CDR1 SGHTA, CDR2 FQGNSA. The CDR3 region has the DNA TGTGCCAGCAGCTTTGGCGGGGGAAACACAGATACGCAGTATTTT. Protein sequence: CASSFGGGNTDTQYF. Supplemented by reference TRBV7-2 and TRBJ2-3, the full variable domain reads GAGVSQSPSNKVTEKGKDVELRCDPISGHTALYWYRQSLGQGLEFLIYFQGNSAPDKSGLPSDRFSAERTGGSVSTLTIQRTQQEDSAVYLCASSFGGGNTDTQYFGPGTRLTVL.

V and J are TRBV5-4 and TRBJ1-1; 9 nucleotides agree with TRBD1. CDR3 length: 15 residues. Germline V lookup: CDR1 SGHNT, CDR2 YYREEE (reference sequence). J gave up 5 bases and V 4 bases, and 9 bases lay outside the gene matches. CDR3 coding DNA: TGTGCCAGCAGCCTTAACAGGGGGCGCGTTACTGAAGCTTTCTTT. Its protein product is CASSLNRGRVTEAFF.

J is TRBJ2-7 and V is TRBV4-2; tentative D call: TRBD1 (6 bases). The CDR3 runs 14 residues. Germline CDR1 LGHNA, CDR2 YNFKEQ. V was pared by 1 base and J by 3 bases, with 10 bases between. CDR3 coding DNA: TGTGCCAGCAGCCAAGTTGGACAGCTCTACGAGCAGTACTTC. Translated: CASSQVGQLYEQYF.

This clone was seen a single time. The gene calls are TRBV5-4 and TRBJ1-3; D remains ambiguous. Germline V lookup: CDR1 SGHNT, CDR2 YYREEE (reference sequence). Trimming shortened V by 0 bases and J by 7 bases, and 11 bases separated the two germline ends. The CDR3 spans 14 residues. The CDR3 sequence: CASSLAGWSNTIYF. CDR3 coding DNA: TGTGCCAGCAGCTTGGCGGGGTGGAGCAACACCATATATTTT.

The chain joins TRBV7-9 to TRBJ2-3; 11 bases agree with TRBD2. Germline CDR1 is SEHNR and CDR2 is FQNEAQ (reference sequence). The CDR3 is made up of 16 amino acids. V dropped 5 bases and J dropped 2; count of bases not matched to a gene: 6. As DNA, the CDR3 is TGTGCCAGCAGCCAGGGACTAGCGGTGATCACAGATACGCAGTATTTT. Translating gives CASSQGLAVITDTQYF. The variable domain in full, completed from reference TRBV7-9 and TRBJ2-3, reads DTGVSQNPRHKITKRGQNVTFRCDPISEHNRLYWYRQTLGQGPEFLTYFQNEAQLEKSRLLSDRFSAERPKGSFSTLEIQRTEQGDSAMYLCASSQGLAVITDTQYFGPGTRLTVL.

V gene TRBV29-1 combines with J gene TRBJ2-5; 8 bases are shared with TRBD2. CDR1 SQVTM and CDR2 ANQGSEA come from the germline V gene. V shed 6 bases, J shed 4 bases, and the junction held 7 bases outside the gene matches. The CDR3 extends over 13 amino acids. The CDR3 sequence: CSVKALAGETQYF. Written as DNA, the CDR3 is TGCAGCGTGAAGGCGCTAGCGGGAGAGACCCAGTACTTC.

In this sample, this clone turned up once. The chain combines TRBV21-1 with TRBJ2-7; TRBD1, the table's D call, was not compared with the DNA. TRBV21-1 corresponds to a pseudogene. The CDR3 spans 15 residues. The DNA for the CDR3 is TGTGCCAGCAGCCCAAACCCCAGGGCTCCCTACGAGCAGTACTTC. Translated: CASSPNPRAPYEQYF.